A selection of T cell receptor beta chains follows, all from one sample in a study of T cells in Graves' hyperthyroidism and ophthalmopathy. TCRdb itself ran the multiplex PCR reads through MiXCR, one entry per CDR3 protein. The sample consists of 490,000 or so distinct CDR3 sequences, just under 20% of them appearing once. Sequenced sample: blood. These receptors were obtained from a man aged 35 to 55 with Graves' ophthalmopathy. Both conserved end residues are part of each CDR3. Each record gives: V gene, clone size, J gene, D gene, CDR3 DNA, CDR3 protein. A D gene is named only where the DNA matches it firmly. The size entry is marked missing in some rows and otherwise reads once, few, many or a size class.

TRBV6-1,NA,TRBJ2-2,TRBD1,TGTGCCATTCAACCCCGGGGACAGGGGCCCACCGGGGAGCTGTTTTTT,CAIQPRGQGPTGELFF
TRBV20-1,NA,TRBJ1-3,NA,TGCAGTGCTAGAGCCGATCTGACTACCCACAGTGGAAACACCATATATTTT,CSARADLTTHSGNTIYF
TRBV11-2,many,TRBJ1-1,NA,TGTGCCAGCAGCCCTCTGACCCTTGTGAACACTGAAGCTTTCTTT,CASSPLTLVNTEAFF
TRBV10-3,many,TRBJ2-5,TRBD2,TGTGCCATCAGCCCGACTAGCGGCCTCCAAGAGACCCAGTACTTC,CAISPTSGLQETQYF
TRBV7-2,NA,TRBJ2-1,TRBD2,TGTGCCAGCAGCTCGAGGATGCGGGAGGGGAAGTTCTTC,CASSSRMREGKFF
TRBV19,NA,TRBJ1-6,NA,TGTGCCAGTAGTATGAGTTTCAGGGGAGTCGGCTCACCCCTCCACTTT,CASSMSFRGVGSPLHF
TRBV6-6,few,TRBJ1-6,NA,TGTGCCAGCAGTTACCTAGGCCGTGGGGGATCACCCCTCCACTTT,CASSYLGRGGSPLHF
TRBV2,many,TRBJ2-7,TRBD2,TGTGCCAGCATGCGGACTAGCGGGAGTGAGGAGCAGTACTTC,CASMRTSGSEEQYF
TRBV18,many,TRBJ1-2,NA,TGTGCCAGCTCCCCGAACGGGATCTATGGCTACACCTTC,CASSPNGIYGYTF
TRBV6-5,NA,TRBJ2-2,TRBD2,TGTGCCAGCAGATTAATGGGACTACCCAACACCGGGGAGCTGTTTTTT,CASRLMGLPNTGELFF
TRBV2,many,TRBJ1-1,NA,TGTGCCAGCAGTGTCGAGCAGGGAGGGACTGAAGCTTTCTTT,CASSVEQGGTEAFF
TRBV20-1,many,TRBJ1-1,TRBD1,TGCAGTGCTAGATTACCCGGGACAGGGAACACTGAAGCTTTCTTT,CSARLPGTGNTEAFF
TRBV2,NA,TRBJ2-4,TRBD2,TGTGCCAGCAGTCTAGCGGGGGGCATTCAGTACTTC,CASSLAGGIQYF
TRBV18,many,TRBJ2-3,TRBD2,TGTGCCAGCTCACCGACTAGCGGGAAAATAGATACGCAGTATTTT,CASSPTSGKIDTQYF
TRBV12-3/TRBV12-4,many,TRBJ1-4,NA,TGTGCCAGCAGTTTCTCGGGGAATGAAAAACTGTTTTTT,CASSFSGNEKLFF
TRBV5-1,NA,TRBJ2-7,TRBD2,TGCGCCAGCAGCTTGGTATCTAGCGGGACTCGCGAGCAGTACTTC,CASSLVSSGTREQYF
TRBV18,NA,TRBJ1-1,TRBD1,TGTGCCAGCTCGCACGGACAGGGTCTGAACACTGAAGCTTTCTTT,CASSHGQGLNTEAFF